This TCR beta chain was retrieved from a study of T-cell memory formation after mild COVID-19. This clonotype was seen more than once but under ten times. TCRdb ran MiXCR on the 5' RACE reads and lists one entry per CDR3 protein. The sample includes fewer than 650,000 distinct CDR3 sequences, about a fifth seen only once; the top ten take 8.4%. The clonotype was recovered from an adult woman who had mild COVID-19 (a few samples of this study predate the infection). Cell type and time point are not known. The sequenced sample was PBMCs or a T cell subset sorted from them (not recorded which).

The DNA for the CDR3 is TGTGCCAGCAGTGACTCGGAGGGGGCCGACACCGGGGAGCTGTTTTTT. Its protein is CASSDSEGADTGELFF. The genes are TRBV6-4 and TRBJ2-2; possible D gene TRBD1, 7 bases. This CDR3 spans 16 amino acids. The V and J ends lost 0 bases and 3 bases respectively, with 11 bases between them. Germline loops: CDR1 MRHNA, CDR2 SNTAGT.